Below, 6 T cell receptor beta chains from the same sample are listed, as sequenced in a study of beta chain features in type 1 diabetes. The authors reverse transcribed all of the isolated RNA, so sequencing captured expressed TCRB transcripts. Profiling relied on immunoSEQ multiplex PCR, and the TCRdb table lists in-frame clones only, not all of them. The sample includes some 410,000 clones, about 15% of them seen just once. The material sequenced was naive CD4+ T cells from blood. All receptors derive from a man younger than 40 in good health.

The V call is TRBV5-4, the J call TRBJ2-1; no firm D call. Germline values: CDR1 SGHNT, CDR2 YYREEE (reference sequence). This CDR3 spans 15 amino acids. V dropped 0 bases and J dropped 6 bases, with 13 bases sitting between them. The CDR3 protein is CASSLEPILVNEQFF. Here the CDR3 DNA reads TGTGCCAGCAGCTTGGAGCCCATTTTAGTCAATGAGCAGTTCTTC. Using reference TRBV5-4 and TRBJ2-1 for the parts outside the CDR3, the full variable domain is ETGVTQSPTHLIKTRGQQVTLRCSSQSGHNTVSWYQQALGQGPQFIFQYYREEENGRGNFPPRFSGLQFPNYSSELNVNALELDDSALYLCASSLEPILVNEQFFGPGTRLTVL.

V and J are TRBV9 and TRBJ1-1, with D hard to call. The CDR3 totals 14 residues. Germline values: CDR1 SGDLS, CDR2 YYNGEE. Trimming took off 0 bases at V and 5 bases at J, with 11 bases between the two ends. CDR3 loop: CASSVGGSDTEAFF. The CDR3 region has the DNA TGTGCCAGCAGCGTAGGAGGGTCAGATACTGAAGCTTTCTTT.

This clone has only a few counts. The chain links TRBV5-1 to TRBJ2-1; D gene uncertain. With 4 bases removed from V and 7 bases from J, the gap between germline ends came to 9 bases. Germline V lookup: CDR1 SGHRS, CDR2 YFSETQ. CDR3 length: 12 residues. CDR3 amino acids: CASSKTLNEQFF. The CDR3 region has the DNA TGCGCCAGCAGCAAGACCCTTAATGAGCAGTTCTTC.

The chain links TRBV7-9 to TRBJ1-3; 7 bases line up with TRBD1. Germline CDR1 and CDR2: SEHNR and FQNEAQ (reference sequence). The CDR3 totals 14 residues. The junction had 2 bases not matched to a gene; V was cut back by 6 bases and J by 0 bases. The CDR3 reads CASRRDSSGNTIYF. CDR3 in DNA: TGTGCCAGCAGGCGGGACAGCTCTGGAAACACCATATATTTT.

This clone was picked up a small number of times. V is TRBV5-6 and J is TRBJ2-7; 7 bases align to TRBD2. Trimming cost V 4 bases and J 3 bases; bases outside gene matches: 10. The CDR3 sequence is 15 residues long. CDR1 and CDR2 from the germline V gene are SGHDT and YYEEEE. The CDR3 loop reads CASSLTPRTSYEQYV. CDR3 nucleotide sequence: TGTGCCAGCAGCCTGACCCCAAGGACTAGCTACGAGCAGTACGTC.

The chain uses TRBV6-5 and TRBJ2-5, with a possible D match to TRBD1 (6 bases). With 6 bases removed from V and 1 base from J, the gap between germline ends came to 9 bases. The CDR3 covers 13 residues. Per the germline V gene, CDR1 is MNHEY and CDR2 is SVGAGI. The chain's CDR3 is CASSRDTQETQYF. CDR3 DNA: TGTGCCAGCAGCCGGGACACCCAAGAGACCCAGTACTTC.